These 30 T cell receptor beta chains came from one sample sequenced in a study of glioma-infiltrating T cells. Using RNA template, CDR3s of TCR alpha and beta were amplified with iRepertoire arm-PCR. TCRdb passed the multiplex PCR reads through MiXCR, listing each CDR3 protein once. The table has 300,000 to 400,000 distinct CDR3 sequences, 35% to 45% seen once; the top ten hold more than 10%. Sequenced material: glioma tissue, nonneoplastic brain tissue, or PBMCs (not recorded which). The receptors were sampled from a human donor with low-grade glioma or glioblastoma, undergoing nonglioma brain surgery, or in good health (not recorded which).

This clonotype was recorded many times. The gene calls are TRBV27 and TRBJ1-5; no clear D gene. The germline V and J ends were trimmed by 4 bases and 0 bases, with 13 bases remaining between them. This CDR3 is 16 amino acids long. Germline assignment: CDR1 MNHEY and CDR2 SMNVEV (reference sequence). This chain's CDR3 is CASSSDPVYSNQPQHF. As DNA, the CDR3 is TGTGCCAGCAGTTCCGACCCAGTATATAGCAATCAGCCCCAGCATTTT.

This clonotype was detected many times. The CDR3 here is CAISESVGQGGNEQFF. CDR3 nucleotide sequence: TGTGCCATCAGTGAGTCGGTAGGACAGGGAGGGAATGAGCAGTTCTTC. This chain connects TRBV10-3 to TRBJ2-1, with D possibly matching TRBD1 (8 bases). Germline CDR1 reads ENHRY; CDR2 reads SYGVKD. The V end was cut by 0 bases, the J end by 7 bases, with 16 bases between. The CDR3 runs to 16 residues.

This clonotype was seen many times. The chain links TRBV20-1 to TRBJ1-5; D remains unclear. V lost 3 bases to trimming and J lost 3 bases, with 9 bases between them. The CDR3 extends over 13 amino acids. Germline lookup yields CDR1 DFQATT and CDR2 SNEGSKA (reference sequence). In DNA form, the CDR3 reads TGCAGTGCTAGGGCCCGGGACAATCAGCCCCAGCATTTT. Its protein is CSARARDNQPQHF.

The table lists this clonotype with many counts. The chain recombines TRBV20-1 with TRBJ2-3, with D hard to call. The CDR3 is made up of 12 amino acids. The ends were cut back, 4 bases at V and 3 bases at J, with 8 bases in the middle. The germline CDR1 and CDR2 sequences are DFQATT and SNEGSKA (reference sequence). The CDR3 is CSAMRLTDTQYF. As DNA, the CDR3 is TGCAGTGCTATGAGGTTGACAGATACGCAGTATTTT.

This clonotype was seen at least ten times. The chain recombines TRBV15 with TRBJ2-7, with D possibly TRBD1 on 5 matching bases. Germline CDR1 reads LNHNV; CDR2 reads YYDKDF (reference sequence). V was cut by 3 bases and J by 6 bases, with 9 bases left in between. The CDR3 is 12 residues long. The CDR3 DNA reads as TGTGCCACCAGCAGGGTAGGGGTCGAGCAGTACTTC. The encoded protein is CATSRVGVEQYF.

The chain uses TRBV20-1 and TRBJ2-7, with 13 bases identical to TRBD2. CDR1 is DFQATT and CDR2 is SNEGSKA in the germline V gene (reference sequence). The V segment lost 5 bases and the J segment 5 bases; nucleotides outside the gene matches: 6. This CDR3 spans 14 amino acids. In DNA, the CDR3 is TGCAGTGCTGGGGGACTAGCGGGGATCCACGAGCAGTACTTC. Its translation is CSAGGLAGIHEQYF.

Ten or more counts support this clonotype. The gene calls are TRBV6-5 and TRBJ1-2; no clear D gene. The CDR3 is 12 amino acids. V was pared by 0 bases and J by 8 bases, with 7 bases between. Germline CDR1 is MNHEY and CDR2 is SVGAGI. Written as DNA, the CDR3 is TGTGCCAGCAGTTACTCGGGGTACGGCTACACCTTC. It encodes CASSYSGYGYTF.

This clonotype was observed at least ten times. The CDR3 reads CASSLMATDTQYF. The DNA of the CDR3 is TGTGCCAGCAGTTTAATGGCCACAGATACGCAGTATTTT. This chain joins TRBV28 and TRBJ2-3; D unclear. The length of the CDR3 is 13 residues. V lost 2 bases, J lost 2 bases, and 5 bases lay in between. CDR1 is MDHEN and CDR2 is SYDVKM in the germline V gene.

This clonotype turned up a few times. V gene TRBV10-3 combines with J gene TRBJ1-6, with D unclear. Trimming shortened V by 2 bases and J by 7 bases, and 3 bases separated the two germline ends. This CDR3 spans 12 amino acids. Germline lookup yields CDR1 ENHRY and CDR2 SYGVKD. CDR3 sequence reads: CAISEENSPLHF. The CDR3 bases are TGTGCCATCAGTGAGGAGAATTCACCCCTCCACTTT.

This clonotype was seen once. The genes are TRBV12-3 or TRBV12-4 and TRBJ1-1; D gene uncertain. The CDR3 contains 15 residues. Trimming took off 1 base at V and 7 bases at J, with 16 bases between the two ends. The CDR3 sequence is CASSLVSGKAVEAFF. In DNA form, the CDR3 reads TGTGCCAGCAGTTTAGTATCGGGGAAAGCCGTTGAAGCTTTCTTT.

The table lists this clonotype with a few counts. CDR3 bases: TGTGCCAGTAGGGAGGGGAATCTTTTCACTGAAGCTTTCTTT. Protein product: CASREGNLFTEAFF. V is TRBV19 and J is TRBJ1-1; D is possibly TRBD1 (5 bases). The CDR3 runs to 14 residues. CDR1 and CDR2 (germline): LNHDA, SQIVND (reference sequence). V shed 6 bases and J shed 4 bases, with 15 bases lying between them.

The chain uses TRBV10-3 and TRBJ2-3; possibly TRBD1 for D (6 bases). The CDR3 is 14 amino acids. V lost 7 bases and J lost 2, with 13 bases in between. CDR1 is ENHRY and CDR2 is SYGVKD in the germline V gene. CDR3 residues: CAIKRRDNTDTQYF. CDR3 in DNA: TGTGCCATCAAGCGTAGGGACAACACAGATACGCAGTATTTT.

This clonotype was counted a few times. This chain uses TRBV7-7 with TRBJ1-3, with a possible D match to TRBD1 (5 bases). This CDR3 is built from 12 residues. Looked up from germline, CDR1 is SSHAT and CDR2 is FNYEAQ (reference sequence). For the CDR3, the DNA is TGTGCTAATATGCAGGGTGGAAACACCATATATTTT. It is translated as CANMQGGNTIYF.

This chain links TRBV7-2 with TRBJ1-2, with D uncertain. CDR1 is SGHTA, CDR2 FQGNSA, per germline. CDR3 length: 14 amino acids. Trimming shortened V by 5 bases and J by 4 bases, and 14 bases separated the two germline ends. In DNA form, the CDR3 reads TGTGCCAGCAGCGGGTTGGCGATCGGCTATGGCTACACCTTC. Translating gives CASSGLAIGYGYTF.

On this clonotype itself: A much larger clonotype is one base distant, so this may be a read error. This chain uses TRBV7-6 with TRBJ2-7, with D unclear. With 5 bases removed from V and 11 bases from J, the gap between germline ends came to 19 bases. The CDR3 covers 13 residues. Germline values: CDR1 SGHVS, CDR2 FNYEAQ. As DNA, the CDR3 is TGTGCCAGCAGCCCTCGGATACAAGAGACCAAGTACTTC. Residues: CASSPRIQETKYF.

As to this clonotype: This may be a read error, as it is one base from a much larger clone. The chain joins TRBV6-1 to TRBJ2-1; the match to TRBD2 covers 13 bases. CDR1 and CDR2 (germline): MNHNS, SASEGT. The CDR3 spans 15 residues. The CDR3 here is CASSSRLAGGGEQLF. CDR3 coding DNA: TGTGCCAGCAGCTCCCGACTAGCGGGAGGAGGTGAGCAGCTCTTC.

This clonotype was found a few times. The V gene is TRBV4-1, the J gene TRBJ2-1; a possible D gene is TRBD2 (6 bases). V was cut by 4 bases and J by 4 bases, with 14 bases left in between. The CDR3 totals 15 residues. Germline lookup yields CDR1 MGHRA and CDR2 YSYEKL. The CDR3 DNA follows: TGCGCCAGCAGCCGGTTGGGACTGATTTACAATGAGCAGTTCTTC. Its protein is CASSRLGLIYNEQFF.

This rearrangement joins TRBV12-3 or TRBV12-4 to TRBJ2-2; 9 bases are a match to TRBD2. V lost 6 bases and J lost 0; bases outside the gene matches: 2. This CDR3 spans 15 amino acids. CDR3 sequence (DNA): TGTGCCAGCAGCGGACTAGCGTCGAACACCGGGGAGCTGTTTTTT. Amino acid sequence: CASSGLASNTGELFF.

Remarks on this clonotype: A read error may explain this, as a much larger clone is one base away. This chain's CDR3 is CASSFRASETQYF. In DNA form, the CDR3 reads TGTGCCAGCAGTTTCCGGGCGTCGGAGACCCAGTACTTC. This chain joins TRBV28 and TRBJ2-5; no firm D call. From germline, CDR1 is MDHEN and CDR2 SYDVKM. The V gene lost 3 bases and the J gene lost 5 bases, with 10 bases spanning the gap. CDR3 length: 13 residues. Variable domain in full (rest from reference TRBV28 and TRBJ2-5): DVKVTQSSRYLVKRTGEKVFLECVQDMDHENMFWYRQDPGLGLRLIYFSYDVKMKEKGDIPEGYSVSREKKERFSLILESASTNQTSMYLCASSFRASETQYFGPGTRLLVL.

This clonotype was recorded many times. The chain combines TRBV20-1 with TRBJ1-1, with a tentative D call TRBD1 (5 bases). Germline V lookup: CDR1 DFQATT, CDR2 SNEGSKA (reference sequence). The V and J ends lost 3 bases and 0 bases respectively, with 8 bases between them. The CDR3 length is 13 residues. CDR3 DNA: TGCAGTGCTAGGGGACGTTTGAACACTGAAGCTTTCTTT. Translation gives CSARGRLNTEAFF.

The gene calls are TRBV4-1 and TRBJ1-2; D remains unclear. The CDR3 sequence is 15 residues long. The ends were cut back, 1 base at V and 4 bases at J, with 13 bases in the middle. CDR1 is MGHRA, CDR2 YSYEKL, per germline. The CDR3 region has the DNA TGCGCCAGCAGCCAAGCACCCGGGGTTAGCTATGGCTACACCTTC. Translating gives CASSQAPGVSYGYTF.

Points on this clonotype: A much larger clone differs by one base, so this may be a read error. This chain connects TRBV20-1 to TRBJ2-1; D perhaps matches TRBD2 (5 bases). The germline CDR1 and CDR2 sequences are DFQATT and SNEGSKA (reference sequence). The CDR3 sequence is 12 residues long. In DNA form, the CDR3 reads TGCGGTGCTGGTCGGGGTTACAATGAGCAGTTCTTC. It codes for CGAGRGYNEQFF.

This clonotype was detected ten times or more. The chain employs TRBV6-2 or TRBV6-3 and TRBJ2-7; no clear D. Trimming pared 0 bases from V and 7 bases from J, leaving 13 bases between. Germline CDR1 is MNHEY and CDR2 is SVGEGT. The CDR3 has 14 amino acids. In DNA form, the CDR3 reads TGTGCCAGCAGTTACTCCCGGCCAGATGGGGAGCAGTACTTC. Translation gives CASSYSRPDGEQYF.

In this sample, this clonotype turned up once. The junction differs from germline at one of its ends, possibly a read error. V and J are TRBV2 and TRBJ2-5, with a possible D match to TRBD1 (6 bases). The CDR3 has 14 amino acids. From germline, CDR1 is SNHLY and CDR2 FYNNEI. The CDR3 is CASRRTAYQETQHF. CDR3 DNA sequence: TGTGCCAGCAGGAGGACAGCGTACCAAGAGACCCAGCACTTC.

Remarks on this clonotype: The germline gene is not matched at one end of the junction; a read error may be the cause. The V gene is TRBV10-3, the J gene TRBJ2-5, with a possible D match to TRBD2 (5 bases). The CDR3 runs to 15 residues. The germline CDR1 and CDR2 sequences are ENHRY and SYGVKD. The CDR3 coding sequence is TGTGCCACCAGTGAGAGGGTAGAGATGCAGGAGACCCAGTACTTC. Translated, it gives CATSERVEMQETQYF.

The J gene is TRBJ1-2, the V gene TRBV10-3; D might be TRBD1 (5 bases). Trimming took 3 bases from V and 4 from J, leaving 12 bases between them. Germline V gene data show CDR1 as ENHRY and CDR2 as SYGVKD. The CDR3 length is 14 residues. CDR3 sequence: CAISDGGRGYGYTF. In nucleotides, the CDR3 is TGTGCCATCAGTGATGGGGGGAGAGGCTATGGCTACACCTTC.

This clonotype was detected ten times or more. CDR3: CASSLFSPPFTSTLNNEQFF. CDR3 nucleotides: TGTGCCAGCAGTTTATTTTCGCCCCCATTCACTAGTACTCTAAACAATGAGCAGTTCTTC. The chain is built from TRBV27 and TRBJ2-1; D possibly corresponds to TRBD2 (5 bases). Germline V CDR1 and CDR2: MNHEY, SMNVEV (reference sequence). The CDR3 runs to 20 residues. V was shortened by 1 base and J by 5 bases, with 27 bases between the two germline ends.

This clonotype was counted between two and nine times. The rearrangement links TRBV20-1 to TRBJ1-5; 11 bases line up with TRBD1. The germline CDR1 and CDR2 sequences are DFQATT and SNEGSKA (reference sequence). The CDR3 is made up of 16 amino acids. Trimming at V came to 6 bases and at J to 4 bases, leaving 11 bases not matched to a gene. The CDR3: CSAGGQGARGNQPQHF. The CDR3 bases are TGCAGTGCGGGTGGACAGGGGGCGAGAGGTAATCAGCCCCAGCATTTT.

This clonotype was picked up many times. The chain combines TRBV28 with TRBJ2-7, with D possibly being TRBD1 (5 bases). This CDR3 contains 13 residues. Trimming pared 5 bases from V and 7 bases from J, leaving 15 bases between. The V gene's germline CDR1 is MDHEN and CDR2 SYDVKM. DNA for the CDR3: TGTGCCAGCAGTCCGCAGGGTACCCAGGAGCAGTACTTC. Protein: CASSPQGTQEQYF.

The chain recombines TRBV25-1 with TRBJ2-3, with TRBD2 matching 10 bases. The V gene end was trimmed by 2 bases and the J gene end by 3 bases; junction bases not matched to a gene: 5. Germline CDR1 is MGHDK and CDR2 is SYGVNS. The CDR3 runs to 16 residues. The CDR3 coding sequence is TGTGCCAGCAGTGAAGGGGGACTAGCGACGACAGATACGCAGTATTTT. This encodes CASSEGGLATTDTQYF.